The 16 T cell receptor beta chains presented below share a single source sample, sequenced in a study of blood T cell repertoires in COVID-19 (dated by TCRdb to about 2020). The library was prepared using the immunoSEQ multiplex PCR assay. Entries here come from immuneACCESS through TCRdb and include only in-frame sequences with V and J called. Some clones fail to appear in such tables; in the studies checked, an unresolved V gene covers under half of the shortfall, and the cause of the remainder is unknown. Here the sample has around 170,000 clones; approximately 88% occur a single time. The ten biggest clones cover 2.5% to 3.5% of the sample. Sequenced: peripheral blood. The receptors shown here come from a man aged 60 to 75 with acute or convalescent COVID-19.

The table lists this clone with a count of one. The rearrangement links TRBV7-2 to TRBJ2-1, with D possibly TRBD2 on 6 matching bases. Germline V CDR1 and CDR2: SGHTA, FQGNSA. This CDR3 comprises 14 residues. V dropped 3 bases and J dropped 8 bases, with 14 bases sitting between them. The CDR3 nucleotides read TGTGCCAGCAGCTTCCAGACGGGGACTGATGAGCAGTTCTTC. Residues: CASSFQTGTDEQFF.

The V and J genes are TRBV5-1 and TRBJ2-1; 9 bases are a match to TRBD1. The V gene's germline CDR1 is SGHRS and CDR2 YFSETQ. This CDR3 contains 15 residues. The junction had 3 bases not matched to a gene; V was cut back by 0 bases and J by 5 bases. The CDR3 sequence: CASSLDRGPDNEQFF. CDR3 in DNA: TGCGCCAGCAGCTTGGACAGGGGGCCCGACAATGAGCAGTTCTTC.

This sequence joins TRBV30 and TRBJ2-7; 8 positions agree with TRBD1. Trimming cost V 4 bases and J 0 bases; bases outside gene matches: 5. Looked up from germline, CDR1 is GTSNPN and CDR2 is SVGIG (reference sequence). This CDR3 is built from 14 residues. CDR3 in amino acids: CAWTGQGVSYEQYF. CDR3 in DNA: TGTGCCTGGACCGGACAGGGAGTCTCCTACGAGCAGTACTTC. Full variable domain (missing parts from reference TRBV30 and TRBJ2-7): SQTIHQWPATLVQPVGSPLSLECTVEGTSNPNLYWYRQAAGRGLQLLFYSVGIGQISSEVPQNLSASRPQDRQFILSSKKLLLSDSGFYLCAWTGQGVSYEQYFGPGTRLTVT.

This rearrangement joins TRBV11-2 to TRBJ1-5; D might be TRBD1 (6 bases). The ends were cut back, 2 bases at V and 7 bases at J, with 9 bases in the middle. Germline V CDR1 and CDR2: SGHAT, FQNNGV. This CDR3 spans 13 amino acids. CDR3 nucleotide sequence: TGTGCCAGCAGCTTAACCAGGGGACAGCCCCAGCATTTT. Encoded protein: CASSLTRGQPQHF.

The chain employs TRBV19 and TRBJ1-5; TRBD1 might be the D (5 bases). The CDR3 has 15 residues. The germline V and J ends were trimmed by 6 bases and 4 bases, with 16 bases remaining between them. Germline V gene lookup returns CDR1 LNHDA and CDR2 SQIVND (reference sequence). CDR3 sequence reads: CASRFGGTQNQPQHF. The CDR3 DNA reads as TGTGCCAGTAGGTTCGGGGGGACCCAAAATCAGCCCCAGCATTTT.

The genes are TRBV4-1 and TRBJ1-6; D not certain. CDR1 is MGHRA and CDR2 is YSYEKL in the germline V gene. V lost 1 base to trimming and J lost 13 bases, with 8 bases between them. The CDR3 is 12 residues long. CDR3 DNA: TGCGCCAGCAGCCAAGGCGTGTGGCCCCTCCACTTT. Its protein is CASSQGVWPLHF.

The chain uses TRBV30 and TRBJ1-1, with 7 bases lining up with TRBD1. This CDR3 comprises 14 residues. Germline CDR1 is GTSNPN and CDR2 is SVGIG (reference sequence). V shed 4 bases and J 4 bases; nucleotides not matched to a gene: 9. CDR3 nucleotides: TGTGCCTGGACCGTAACAGGGGCCGGCACTGAAGCTTTCTTT. It specifies CAWTVTGAGTEAFF.

The CDR3 bases are TGTGCCAGCAGCCCCGGGAGTTTGGGGACAGTTGAAGCTTTCTTT. Translating gives CASSPGSLGTVEAFF. The rearrangement uses TRBV9 and TRBJ1-1; 7 bases line up with TRBD1. CDR1 is SGDLS and CDR2 is YYNGEE in the germline V gene. CDR3 size: 15 residues. J was trimmed by 7 bases and V by 4 bases; bases with no gene match: 13. Together with reference TRBV9 and TRBJ1-1, the CDR3 gives the full variable domain: DSGVTQTPKHLITATGQRVTLRCSPRSGDLSVYWYQQSLDQGLQFLIQYYNGEERAKGNILERFSAQQFPDLHSELNLSSLELGDSALYFCASSPGSLGTVEAFFGQGTRLTVV.

The chain is built from TRBV6-5 and TRBJ2-7; D gene unclear. CDR1 MNHEY and CDR2 SVGAGI come from the germline V gene. The CDR3 has 15 amino acids. V dropped 5 bases and J dropped 1 base, with 15 bases sitting between them. Here the CDR3 reads CASSKKRDKSYEQYF. The CDR3, as DNA: TGTGCCAGCAGTAAGAAACGAGACAAATCCTACGAGCAGTACTTC.

This chain links TRBV5-8 with TRBJ1-5; possible D gene TRBD1, 6 bases. This CDR3 contains 13 residues. Germline CDR1 and CDR2: SGHTS and YDEGEE. Trimming pared 2 bases from V and 5 bases from J, leaving 8 bases between. CDR3 nucleotide sequence: TGTGCCAGCAGCTTCAGGGGCCATCAGCCCCAGCATTTT. Protein product: CASSFRGHQPQHF.

The chain uses TRBV25-1 and TRBJ1-2, with 8 bases fitting TRBD1. Germline V gives CDR1 MGHDK, CDR2 SYGVNS. Trimming removed 6 bases from V and 2 bases from J; junction bases left unmatched: 5. The CDR3 spans 14 residues. In nucleotides, the CDR3 is TGTGCCAGCAGCCCTCAGGGGGCGAACTATGGCTACACCTTC. Translating gives CASSPQGANYGYTF.

The V call is TRBV2, the J call TRBJ2-7, with D perhaps TRBD1 (5 bases). Trimming removed 8 bases from V and 0 bases from J, with 17 bases in between. Germline V lookup: CDR1 SNHLY, CDR2 FYNNEI. This CDR3 spans 15 amino acids. CDR3 nucleotides: TGTGCCAGCGTACGACAGAGTCTTAGCTCCTACGAGCAGTACTTC. It is translated as CASVRQSLSSYEQYF.

This clone is a singleton in its sample. The rearrangement uses TRBV5-1 and TRBJ2-7; the D gene is possibly TRBD1 (7 bases). The germline CDR1 and CDR2 sequences are SGHRS and YFSETQ. The CDR3 has 13 residues. V shed 4 bases and J shed 1 base, with 9 bases lying between them. CDR3 amino acids: CASSQGGSYEQYF. The CDR3 DNA follows: TGCGCCAGCAGCCAGGGGGGTTCCTACGAGCAGTACTTC.

In DNA, the CDR3 is TGTGCCAGCAGTTACCGTGAAAAACTGTTTTTT. This translates into CASSYREKLFF. This sequence joins TRBV6-2 or TRBV6-3 and TRBJ1-4; D is ambiguous. V was trimmed by 2 bases and J by 7 bases, leaving 2 bases between them. This CDR3 region has 11 residues. Germline values: CDR1 MNHEY, CDR2 SVGEGT.

This chain uses TRBV3-1 (or the pseudogene TRBV3-2) with TRBJ2-1, with D possibly matching TRBD2 (5 bases). Between the trimmed V and J ends, which lost 4 bases and 6 bases, there was a span of 22 bases. The CDR3 is 17 amino acids. CDR1 and CDR2 from the germline V gene are LGHDT and YNNKEL (reference sequence). The CDR3, as DNA: TGTGCCAGCAGCCCTGAACAGTTTTGGACGGGGATCAATGAGCAGTTCTTC. It codes for CASSPEQFWTGINEQFF.

This chain joins TRBV5-8 and TRBJ2-5, with 14 nucleotides matching TRBD2. The germline V gene encodes CDR1 SGHTS and CDR2 YDEGEE. The CDR3 contains 16 residues. With V trimmed by 5 bases and J by 5 bases, 8 bases remained unmatched. The CDR3 DNA is TGTGCCAGCAGGATGACTAGCGGGGGGGCACGGGAGACCCAGTACTTC. This encodes CASRMTSGGARETQYF.